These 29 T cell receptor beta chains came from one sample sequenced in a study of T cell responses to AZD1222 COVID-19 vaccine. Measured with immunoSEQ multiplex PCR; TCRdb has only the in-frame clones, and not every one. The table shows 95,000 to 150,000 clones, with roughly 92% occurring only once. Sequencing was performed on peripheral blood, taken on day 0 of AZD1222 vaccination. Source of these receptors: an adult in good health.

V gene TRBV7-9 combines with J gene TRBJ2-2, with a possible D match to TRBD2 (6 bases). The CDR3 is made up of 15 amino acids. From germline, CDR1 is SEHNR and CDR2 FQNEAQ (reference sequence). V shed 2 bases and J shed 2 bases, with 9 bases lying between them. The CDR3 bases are TGTGCCAGCAGCTTACTCGGGGGTAACACCGGGGAGCTGTTTTTT. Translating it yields CASSLLGGNTGELFF.

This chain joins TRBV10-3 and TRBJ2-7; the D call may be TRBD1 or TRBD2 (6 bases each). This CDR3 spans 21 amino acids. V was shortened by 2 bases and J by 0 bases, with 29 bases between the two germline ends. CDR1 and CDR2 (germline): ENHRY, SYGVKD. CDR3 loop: CAISEPRPGAGREGGSYEQYF. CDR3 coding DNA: TGTGCCATCAGTGAGCCTCGGCCGGGGGCGGGAAGAGAAGGAGGCTCCTACGAGCAGTACTTC.

CDR3 bases: TGCGCCAGCAGCCAACCGGGACAGGGGTATGGCTACACCTTC. Its translation is CASSQPGQGYGYTF. The V gene is TRBV4-1, the J gene TRBJ1-2, with 10 nucleotides matching TRBD1. Per the germline V gene, CDR1 is MGHRA and CDR2 is YSYEKL. The CDR3 runs 14 residues. J was trimmed by 5 bases and V by 2 bases; bases with no gene match: 2.

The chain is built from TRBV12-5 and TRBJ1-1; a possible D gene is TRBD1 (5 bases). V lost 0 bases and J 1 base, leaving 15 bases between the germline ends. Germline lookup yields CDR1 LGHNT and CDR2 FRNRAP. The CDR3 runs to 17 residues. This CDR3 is CASGLVLGSRGNTEAFF. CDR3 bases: TGTGCTAGTGGTTTGGTCCTCGGCTCGAGGGGGAACACTGAAGCTTTCTTT.

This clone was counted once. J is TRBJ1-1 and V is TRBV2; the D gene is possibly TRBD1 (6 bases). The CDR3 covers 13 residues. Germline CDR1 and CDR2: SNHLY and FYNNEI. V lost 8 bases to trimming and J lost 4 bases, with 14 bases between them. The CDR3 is CASRIGGGTEAFF. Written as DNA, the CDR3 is TGTGCCAGCCGCATCGGGGGCGGCACTGAAGCTTTCTTT. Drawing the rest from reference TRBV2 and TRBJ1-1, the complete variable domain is EPEVTQTPSHQVTQMGQEVILRCVPISNHLYFYWYRQILGQKVEFLVSFYNNEISEKSEIFDDQFSVERPDGSNFTLKIRSTKLEDSAMYFCASRIGGGTEAFFGQGTRLTVV.

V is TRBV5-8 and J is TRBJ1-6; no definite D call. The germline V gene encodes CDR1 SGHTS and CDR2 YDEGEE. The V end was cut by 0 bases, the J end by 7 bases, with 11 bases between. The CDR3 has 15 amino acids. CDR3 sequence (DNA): TGTGCCAGCAGCTTGGCGGTGTATGGGAATTCACCCCTCCACTTT. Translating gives CASSLAVYGNSPLHF.

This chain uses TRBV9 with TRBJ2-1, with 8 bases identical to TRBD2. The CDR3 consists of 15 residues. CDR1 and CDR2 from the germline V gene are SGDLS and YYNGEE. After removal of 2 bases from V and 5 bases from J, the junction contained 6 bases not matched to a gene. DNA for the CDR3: TGTGCCAGCAGCGTTTACGGGGGGGTTAACAATGAGCAGTTCTTC. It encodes CASSVYGGVNNEQFF. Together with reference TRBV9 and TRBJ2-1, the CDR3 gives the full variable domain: DSGVTQTPKHLITATGQRVTLRCSPRSGDLSVYWYQQSLDQGLQFLIQYYNGEERAKGNILERFSAQQFPDLHSELNLSSLELGDSALYFCASSVYGGVNNEQFFGPGTRLTVL.

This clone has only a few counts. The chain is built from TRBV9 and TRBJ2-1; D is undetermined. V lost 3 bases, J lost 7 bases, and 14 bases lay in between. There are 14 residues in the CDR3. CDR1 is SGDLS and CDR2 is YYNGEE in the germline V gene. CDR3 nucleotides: TGTGCCAGCAGCGCTGGAGAAACGGAGAATGAGCAGTTCTTC. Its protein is CASSAGETENEQFF.

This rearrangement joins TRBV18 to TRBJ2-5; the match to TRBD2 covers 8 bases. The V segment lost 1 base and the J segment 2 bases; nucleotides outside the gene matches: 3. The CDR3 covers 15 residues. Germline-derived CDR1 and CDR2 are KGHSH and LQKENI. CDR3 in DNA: TGTGCCAGCTCACCACTAGCGGGGCCTCAAGAGACCCAGTACTTC. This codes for CASSPLAGPQETQYF.

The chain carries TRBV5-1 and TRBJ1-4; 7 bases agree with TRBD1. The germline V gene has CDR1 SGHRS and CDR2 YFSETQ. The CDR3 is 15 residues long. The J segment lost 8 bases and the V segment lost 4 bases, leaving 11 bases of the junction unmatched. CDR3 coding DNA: TGCGCCAGCAGCCCAGGGACAGCAGAGGGAGAAAAACTGTTTTTT. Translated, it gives CASSPGTAEGEKLFF.

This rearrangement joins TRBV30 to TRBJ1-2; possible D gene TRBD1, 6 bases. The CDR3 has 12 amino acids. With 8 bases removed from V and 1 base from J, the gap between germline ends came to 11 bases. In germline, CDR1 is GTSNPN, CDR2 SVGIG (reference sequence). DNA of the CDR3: TGTGCCAGAGGGGGGATTAACTATGGCTACACCTTC. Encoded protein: CARGGINYGYTF.

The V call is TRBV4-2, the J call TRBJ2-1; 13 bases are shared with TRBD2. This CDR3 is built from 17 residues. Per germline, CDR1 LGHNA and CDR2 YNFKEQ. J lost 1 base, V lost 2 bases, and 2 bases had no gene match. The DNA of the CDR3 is TGTGCCAGCAGCCAACCGGGACTAGCGGGGTCCTACAATGAGCAGTTCTTC. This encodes CASSQPGLAGSYNEQFF.

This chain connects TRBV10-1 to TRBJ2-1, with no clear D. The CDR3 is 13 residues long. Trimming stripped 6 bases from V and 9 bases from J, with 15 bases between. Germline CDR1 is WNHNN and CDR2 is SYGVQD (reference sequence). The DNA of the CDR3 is TGCGCCAGCAGCGCCTTACTTGGAAGTGAGCAGTTCTTC. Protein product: CASSALLGSEQFF.

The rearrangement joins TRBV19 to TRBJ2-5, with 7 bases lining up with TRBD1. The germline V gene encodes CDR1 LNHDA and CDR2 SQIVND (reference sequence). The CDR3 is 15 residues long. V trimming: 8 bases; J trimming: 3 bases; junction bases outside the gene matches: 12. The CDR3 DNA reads TGTGCCAGTTCAACCGACAGGGCGATGGAAGAGACCCAGTACTTC. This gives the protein CASSTDRAMEETQYF.

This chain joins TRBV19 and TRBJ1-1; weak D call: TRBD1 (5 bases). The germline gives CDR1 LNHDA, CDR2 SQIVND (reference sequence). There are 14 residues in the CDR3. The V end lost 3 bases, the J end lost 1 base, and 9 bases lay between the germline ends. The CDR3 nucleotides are TGTGCCAGTAGTATTCCCGGGGGGAACACTGAAGCTTTCTTT. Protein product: CASSIPGGNTEAFF. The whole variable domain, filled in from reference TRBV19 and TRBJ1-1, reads DGGITQSPKYLFRKEGQNVTLSCEQNLNHDAMYWYRQDPGQGLRLIYYSQIVNDFQKGDIAEGYSVSREKKESFPLTVTSAQKNPTAFYLCASSIPGGNTEAFFGQGTRLTVV.

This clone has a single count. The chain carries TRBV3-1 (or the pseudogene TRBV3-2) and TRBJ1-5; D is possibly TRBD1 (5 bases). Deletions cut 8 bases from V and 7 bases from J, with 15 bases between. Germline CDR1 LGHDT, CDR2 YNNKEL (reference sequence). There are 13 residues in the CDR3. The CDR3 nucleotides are TGTGCCAGCTCGGGTCGGGGCATCCAGCCCCAGCATTTT. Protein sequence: CASSGRGIQPQHF.

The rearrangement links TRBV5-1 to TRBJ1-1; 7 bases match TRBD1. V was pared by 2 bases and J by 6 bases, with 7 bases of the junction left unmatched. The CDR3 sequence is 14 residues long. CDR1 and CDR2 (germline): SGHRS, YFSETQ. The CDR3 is CASSFIRQGAEAFF. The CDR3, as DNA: TGCGCCAGCAGCTTCATCCGACAGGGCGCTGAAGCTTTCTTT.

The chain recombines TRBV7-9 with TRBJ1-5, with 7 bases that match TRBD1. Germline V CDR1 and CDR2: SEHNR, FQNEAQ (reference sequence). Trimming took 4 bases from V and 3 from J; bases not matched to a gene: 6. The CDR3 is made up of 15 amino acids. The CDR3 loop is CASSWGDRSNQPQHF. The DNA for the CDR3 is TGTGCCAGCAGCTGGGGGGACAGATCCAATCAGCCCCAGCATTTT.

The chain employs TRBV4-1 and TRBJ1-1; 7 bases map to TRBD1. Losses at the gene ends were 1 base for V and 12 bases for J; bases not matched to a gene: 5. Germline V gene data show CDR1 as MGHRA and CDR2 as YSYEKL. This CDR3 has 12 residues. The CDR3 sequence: CASSQVQGVSFF. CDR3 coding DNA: TGCGCCAGCAGCCAAGTCCAGGGGGTGTCTTTCTTT.

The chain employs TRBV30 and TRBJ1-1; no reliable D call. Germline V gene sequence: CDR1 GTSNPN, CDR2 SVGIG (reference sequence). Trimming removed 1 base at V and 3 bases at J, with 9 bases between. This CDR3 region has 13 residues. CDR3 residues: CAWSGFRDTEAFF. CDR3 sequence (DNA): TGTGCCTGGAGTGGATTCCGGGACACTGAAGCTTTCTTT.

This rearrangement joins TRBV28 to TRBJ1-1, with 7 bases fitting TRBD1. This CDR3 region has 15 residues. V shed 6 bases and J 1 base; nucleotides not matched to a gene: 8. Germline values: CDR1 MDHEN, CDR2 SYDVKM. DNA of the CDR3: TGTGCCAGCAGCCGACCCGGGACAGCGAACACTGAAGCTTTCTTT. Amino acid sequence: CASSRPGTANTEAFF.

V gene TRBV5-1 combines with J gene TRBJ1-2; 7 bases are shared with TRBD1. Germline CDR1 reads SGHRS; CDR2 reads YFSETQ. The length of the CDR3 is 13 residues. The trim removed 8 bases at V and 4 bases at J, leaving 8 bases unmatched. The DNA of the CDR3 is TGCGCCAGTTACGAGGGGGACAGCTATGGCTACACCTTC. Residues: CASYEGDSYGYTF. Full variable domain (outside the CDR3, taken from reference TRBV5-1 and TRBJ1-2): KAGVTQTPRYLIKTRGQQVTLSCSPISGHRSVSWYQQTPGQGLQFLFEYFSETQRNKGNFPGRFSGRQFSNSRSEMNVSTLELGDSALYLCASYEGDSYGYTFGSGTRLTVV.

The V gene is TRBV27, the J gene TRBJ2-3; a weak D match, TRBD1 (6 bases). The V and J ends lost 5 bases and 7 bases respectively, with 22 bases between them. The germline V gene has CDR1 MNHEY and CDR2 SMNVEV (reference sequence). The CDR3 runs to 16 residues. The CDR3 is CASSPAGTRGIYTQYF. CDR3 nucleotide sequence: TGTGCCAGCAGTCCAGCCGGGACAAGGGGGATCTATACGCAGTATTTT.

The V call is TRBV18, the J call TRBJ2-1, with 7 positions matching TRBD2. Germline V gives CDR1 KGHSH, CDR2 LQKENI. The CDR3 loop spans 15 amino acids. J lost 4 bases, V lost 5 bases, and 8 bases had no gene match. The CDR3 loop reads CASSEAGESYNEQFF. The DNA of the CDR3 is TGTGCCAGCTCAGAGGCGGGAGAATCGTACAATGAGCAGTTCTTC.

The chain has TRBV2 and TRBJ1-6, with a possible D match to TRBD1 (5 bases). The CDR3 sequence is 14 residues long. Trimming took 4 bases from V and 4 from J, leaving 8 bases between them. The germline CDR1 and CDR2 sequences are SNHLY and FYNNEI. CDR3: CASSGDGYNSPLHF. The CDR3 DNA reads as TGTGCCAGCAGTGGGGACGGGTATAATTCACCCCTCCACTTT.

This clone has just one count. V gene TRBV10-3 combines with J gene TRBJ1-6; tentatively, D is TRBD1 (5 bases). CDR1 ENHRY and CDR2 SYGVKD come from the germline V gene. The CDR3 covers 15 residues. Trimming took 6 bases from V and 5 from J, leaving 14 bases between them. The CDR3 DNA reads TGTGCCATCAGACTCGGGACGGCGGATAATTCACCCCTCCACTTT. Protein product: CAIRLGTADNSPLHF.

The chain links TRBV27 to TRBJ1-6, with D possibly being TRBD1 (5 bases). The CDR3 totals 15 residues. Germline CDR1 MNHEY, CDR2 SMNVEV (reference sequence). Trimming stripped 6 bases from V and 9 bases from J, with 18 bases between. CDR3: CASRTGRTFGSPLHF. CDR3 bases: TGTGCCAGCAGGACCGGGAGGACATTCGGTTCACCCCTCCACTTT.

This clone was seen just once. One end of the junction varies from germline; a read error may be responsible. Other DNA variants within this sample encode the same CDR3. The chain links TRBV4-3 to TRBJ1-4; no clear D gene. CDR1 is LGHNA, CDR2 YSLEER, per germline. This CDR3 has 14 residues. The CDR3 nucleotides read TGCGCCAGCAGCCAAGATCCCGAGGCCCGAAAATTGTTTTTT. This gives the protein CASSQDPEARKLFF.

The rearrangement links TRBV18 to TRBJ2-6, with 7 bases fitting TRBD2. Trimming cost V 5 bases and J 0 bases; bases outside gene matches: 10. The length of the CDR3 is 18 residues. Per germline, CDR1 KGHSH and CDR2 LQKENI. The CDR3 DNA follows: TGTGCCAGCTCATCGATTAGCGGGTCCCCCTCTGGGGCCAACGTCCTGACTTTC. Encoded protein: CASSSISGSPSGANVLTF. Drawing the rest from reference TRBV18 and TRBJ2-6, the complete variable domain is NAGVMQNPRHLVRRRGQEARLRCSPMKGHSHVYWYRQLPEEGLKFMVYLQKENIIDESGMPKERFSAEFPKEGPSILRIQQVVRGDSAAYFCASSSISGSPSGANVLTFGAGSRLTVL.